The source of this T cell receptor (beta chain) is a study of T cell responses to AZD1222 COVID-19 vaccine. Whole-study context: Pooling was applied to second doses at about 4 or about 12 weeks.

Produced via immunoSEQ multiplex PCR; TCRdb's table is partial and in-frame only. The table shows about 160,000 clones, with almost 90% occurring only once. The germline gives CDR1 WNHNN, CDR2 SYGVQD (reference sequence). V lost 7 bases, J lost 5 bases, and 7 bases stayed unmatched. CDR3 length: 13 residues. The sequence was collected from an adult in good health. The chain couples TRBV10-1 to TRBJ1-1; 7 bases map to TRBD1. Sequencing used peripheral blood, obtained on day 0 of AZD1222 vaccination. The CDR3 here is CASTVDRETEAFF. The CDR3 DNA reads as TGCGCCAGCACCGTCGACAGGGAAACTGAAGCTTTCTTT.